This TCR beta chain was observed in a study of blood T cells in healthy people across ages (dated by TCRdb to between 2015 and 2016). A note on the overall study: Template switching captured roughly one uniquely barcoded TCR beta cDNA molecule per two T cells in model experiments. Using deep sequencing normalized with unique cDNA molecular identifiers, the study measured how TCR beta repertoire diversity changes with age. To avoid experimental bias, donors of different ages were randomly spread across the sequencing lanes. Four age groups were formed from the donors: young (average about 15 years), middle-aged (approximately 40), aged (62) and long-lived (roughly 81). For two donors (one aged 18 to 29 and one aged 80 or older), the study analyzed two additional independent replicas of 1 million unique cDNA reads from the same blood draw.

The receptor library was made with 5' RACE. Sequencer: Illumina HiSeq 2500. A second PCR of roughly 7 to 11 cycles was run with a J-beta primer mix and a sample-barcoded 5' primer. A unique molecular identifier was introduced onto each TCR beta cDNA molecule by a template-switch 5' adaptor carrying 12 random nucleotides. Each sample yielded at least 2.5 million CDR3-containing paired-end reads. All of the RNA was converted into first-strand cDNA using the Mint cDNA synthesis kit, with a TRBC-specific oligonucleotide serving as the primer. After uracil-DNA glycosylase treatment, a first 18-cycle PCR used universal primers M1SS and BC2_uni_R on all cDNA. In the source study's methods: For normalization, 1 million high-quality reads, each with a distinct molecular identifier, were randomly selected from each sample. Reads sharing molecular identifiers were discarded rather than binned into consensus sequences. MiTCR, set to a Q25 quality threshold and the strictest error-elimination algorithm, was used for CDR3 identification, clonotype clustering and error correction. A nonparametric unseen species model with Euler transformation was used to estimate a lower bound on total TCR beta diversity. TCRdb handled the public reads itself, with Q25 trimming in fastp and clone calling in MiXCR, and kept productive beta chains. Entries that share a CDR3 protein sequence are merged under the most common genes and DNA. The V and J calls shown here were made by TCRdb, not taken from the authors' results. A total of some 1.6 million distinct CDR3 sequences appear in this sample, about 31% of them only once. Of the sample, about 10% is held by the ten largest clones.

From the cysteine through the phenylalanine, the CDR3 covers 16 amino acids. Only the CDR3 portion is preserved as DNA: 48 bases, with reading frame beginning at the first base. V drops 3 bases and J drops 4 bases, leaving 17 bases in between. As encoded in the germline V gene (reference sequence), CDR1 is SEHNR while CDR2 is FQNEAQ. Donors were a few dozen systemically healthy Caucasian individuals from Russia aged roughly 6 to 95 years. About 9.6 milliliters of peripheral blood were collected from each donor into EDTA-treated Vacutainer tubes. PBMCs were isolated by Ficoll-Paque density-gradient centrifugation, with at least 6.5 million obtained per sample. Total RNA, at least 6 micrograms per sample, was extracted from PBMCs with Trizol reagent. The percentages of naive CD45RAhigh/CD27high T cells were determined by flow cytometry on a PBMC aliquot from every donor. This clonotype has more than one count but fewer than ten. Its specific antigen is unknown. No clone much larger than this one lies a single base away; base qualities are absent.

What the authors observed across the whole study: The CMV infection status of donors was not known, potentially confounding age-related changes in expanded clonotypes. Because profiling used bulk unsorted PBMCs, naive and antigen-experienced compartments could not be compared conclusively. Observed TCR beta diversity correlated strongly with the percentage of naive T cells measured by flow cytometry. Compared with the aged group, the long-lived group had more naive CD4+ T cells, fewer expanded clones and increased TCR diversity, suggesting age selection. As age increased, observed TCR beta diversity per million T cells dropped in a roughly linear way, and a significant reduction was already evident by age roughly 40. Estimates of total diversity based on one million sequenced T cells were regarded as lower bounds and as underestimates.

What was sequenced was blood. The chain couples TRBV7-9 to TRBJ2-3; the D gene is perhaps TRBD2, from 5 matching bases. This clonotype was sampled from a woman under 40 in good health. The DNA is as follows: TGTGCCAGCAGCTTGAGGAGTTTCGCGGGCGCAGATACGCAGTATTTT. This sequence encodes CASSLRSFAGADTQYF.